These 13 T cell receptor beta chains were sequenced from one sample in a study of blood T cells in healthy people across ages. For the second PCR, which ran for 7 to 11 cycles, a sample-barcoded 5' primer and a J-beta primer mix were used. Each CDR3 protein is one row after TCRdb ran MiXCR on the 5' RACE reads. The data show roughly 1,800,000 distinct CDR3 sequences, around half seen once. Sequences were obtained from blood. These receptors all come from a middle-aged woman in good health.

V gene TRBV5-4 combines with J gene TRBJ1-1; weak D call: TRBD1 (5 bases). This CDR3 comprises 15 residues. Trimming shortened V by 2 bases and J by 4 bases, and 15 bases separated the two germline ends. CDR1 and CDR2 (germline): SGHNT, YYREEE (reference sequence). CDR3 sequence: CASSFPRRGLTEAFF. The DNA of the CDR3 is TGTGCCAGCAGCTTCCCTCGGAGGGGCCTCACTGAAGCTTTCTTT.

The rearrangement links TRBV27 to TRBJ1-2; TRBD1 agrees at 8 bases. The junction had 12 bases not matched to a gene; V was cut back by 5 bases and J by 7 bases. The CDR3 contains 15 residues. Germline values: CDR1 MNHEY, CDR2 SMNVEV (reference sequence). In nucleotides, the CDR3 is TGTGCCAGCAGTCCCTCGGACAGGGCGTACGGTGGCTACACCTTC. This encodes CASSPSDRAYGGYTF.

This chain uses TRBV20-1 with TRBJ2-3, with TRBD2 identical over 13 bases. The CDR3 is 16 amino acids. Germline V gene data show CDR1 as DFQATT and CDR2 as SNEGSKA (reference sequence). The V gene end was trimmed by 6 bases and the J gene end by 0 bases; junction bases not matched to a gene: 6. The CDR3 nucleotides read TGCAGTGCAGGACTAGCGGGGGTGACGAGCACAGATACGCAGTATTTT. As protein: CSAGLAGVTSTDTQYF.

This chain uses TRBV4-1 with TRBJ1-2; 7 bases match TRBD1. This CDR3 contains 15 residues. The V segment lost 1 base and the J segment 4 bases; nucleotides outside the gene matches: 6. Germline loops: CDR1 MGHRA, CDR2 YSYEKL. CDR3 protein: CASSQGQGEFYGYTF. The CDR3 DNA sequence: TGCGCCAGCAGCCAAGGACAGGGAGAGTTCTATGGCTACACCTTC.

On this clonotype itself: At one of its ends the junction is not consistent with the germline gene, which may arise from a read error. The chain combines TRBV6-2 or TRBV6-3 with TRBJ2-3; 9 bases fit TRBD1. This CDR3 contains 16 residues. Germline V lookup: CDR1 MNHEY, CDR2 SVGEGT. The CDR3 DNA reads as TGTGGCAGCAGTTTTACCGGGACAGGGTGGACAGATACGCAGTATTTT. Protein product: CGSSFTGTGWTDTQYF.

V and J are TRBV18 and TRBJ2-3; TRBD2 might be the D (5 bases). Trimming took off 3 bases at V and 1 base at J, with 8 bases between the two ends. The CDR3 runs to 14 residues. Germline CDR1 is KGHSH and CDR2 is LQKENI. The CDR3: CASSPYGGTDTQYF. The DNA of the CDR3 is TGTGCCAGCTCACCGTACGGGGGCACAGATACGCAGTATTTT.

About this clonotype itself: Compared with germline, one end of the junction differs, possibly owing to a read error. This sequence joins TRBV6-1 and TRBJ2-7; 7 bases map to TRBD2. The CDR3 consists of 12 residues. Germline CDR1 MNHNS, CDR2 SASEGT. The CDR3 DNA is TGTGCCAGCGGGGAGGGGACCTACAAGCAGTACTTC. Protein product: CASGEGTYKQYF.

This clonotype was recorded a few times. The rearrangement joins TRBV7-8 to TRBJ2-1, with 9 bases matching TRBD1. The CDR3 is 16 residues long. Trimming at V came to 1 base and at J to 5 bases, leaving 6 bases not matched to a gene. CDR1 is SGHVS and CDR2 is FQNEAQ in the germline V gene. Here the CDR3 DNA reads TGTGCCAGCAGCTTAGGTGCGAGACAGGGGGACAATGAGCAGTTCTTC. Protein: CASSLGARQGDNEQFF.

The rearrangement joins TRBV10-3 to TRBJ1-2; the D gene is possibly TRBD1 (6 bases). Per germline, CDR1 ENHRY and CDR2 SYGVKD. This CDR3 region has 13 residues. V was trimmed by 4 bases and J by 2 bases, leaving 8 bases between them. CDR3 residues: CAISGDMNYGYTF. The CDR3 bases are TGTGCCATCAGTGGGGACATGAACTATGGCTACACCTTC.

The V call is TRBV15, the J call TRBJ2-6, with TRBD1 as a possible D gene (5 bases). The V end was cut by 3 bases, the J end by 3 bases, with 9 bases between. The CDR3 spans 15 residues. Per the germline V gene, CDR1 is LNHNV and CDR2 is YYDKDF (reference sequence). This CDR3 is CATSSDRFGANVLTF. In nucleotides, the CDR3 is TGTGCCACCAGCAGCGACAGATTTGGGGCCAACGTCCTGACTTTC.

In its sample, this clonotype was seen a few times. V usage is TRBV4-1 and J usage is TRBJ2-3, with TRBD2 as a possible D gene (5 bases). Trimming cost V 2 bases and J 1 base, with 13 bases left between them. This CDR3 spans 16 amino acids. Germline CDR1 and CDR2: MGHRA and YSYEKL. As DNA, the CDR3 is TGCGCCAGCAGCCAACAGTCTGCGCGGGGCACAGATACGCAGTATTTT. Its translation is CASSQQSARGTDTQYF.

This chain connects TRBV6-6 to TRBJ1-2; D uncertain. V was clipped by 2 bases and J by 0 bases, with 7 bases between them. The CDR3 runs to 14 residues. Germline CDR1 reads MNHNY; CDR2 reads SVGAGI (reference sequence). The CDR3 DNA reads TGTGCCAGCAGTTACGGGTCTGCTAACTATGGCTACACCTTC. Amino acid sequence: CASSYGSANYGYTF.

Comments on this clonotype: One end of the junction fails to match germline, which may point to a read error. The V gene is TRBV7-2, the J gene TRBJ2-1; 9 bases fit TRBD2. Looked up from germline, CDR1 is SGHTA and CDR2 is FQGNSA. The CDR3 contains 16 residues. Here the CDR3 reads CACSPTTSGLYNEQFF. CDR3 coding DNA: TGTGCCTGCAGCCCAACGACTAGCGGATTATACAATGAGCAGTTCTTC.